A selection of T cell receptor beta chains follows, all from one sample in a study of T cell responses to AZD1222 COVID-19 vaccine. Generated by immunoSEQ multiplex PCR, the TCRdb table keeps only in-frame clones and is missing some. The sample has 100,000 to 150,000 clones, roughly 90% seen once. The sample here was peripheral blood, taken on day 0 of AZD1222 vaccination. The receptors shown here come from an adult in good health. The CDR3 runs from the conserved cysteine through the conserved F or W. The order of the fields is V gene, J gene, D gene, clone size, CDR3 DNA, CDR3 protein. A D gene is named only where the DNA matches it firmly. The size entry is marked missing in some rows and otherwise reads once, few, many or a size class.

TRBV5-1	TRBJ1-4	TRBD1	-	TGCGCCAGCAGACCACAGGGGGGGAGTGAAAAACTGTTTTTT	CASRPQGGSEKLFF
TRBV5-4	TRBJ1-2	-	-	TGTGCCAGCGGGCATAGTGGGGGCTACACCTTC	CASGHSGGYTF
TRBV11-2	TRBJ2-5	TRBD2	-	TGTGCCAGCAGCTTTTTAGCGGGGGGGCCGGTTGGAGAGACCCAGTACTTC	CASSFLAGGPVGETQYF
TRBV6-6	TRBJ1-4	-	-	TGTGCCAGCAGCCTCGACCAAAATGAAAAACTGTTTTTT	CASSLDQNEKLFF
TRBV11-2	TRBJ2-1	-	-	TGTGCCAGCAGCTTACGGCGGGACAGTTACCGGAATGAGCAGTTCTTC	CASSLRRDSYRNEQFF
TRBV5-6	TRBJ1-1	-	-	TGTGCCAGCAGAATTAACTCAAGGGTTTTCACTGAAGCTTTCTTT	CASRINSRVFTEAFF
TRBV7-2	TRBJ2-3	-	-	TGTGCCAGCAGCTTAGGAGGCAGTTCAGATACGCAGTATTTT	CASSLGGSSDTQYF
TRBV7-9	TRBJ1-1	-	-	TGTGCCAGCAGCCCAACTGGGTCGGGGGGTACTGAAGCTTTCTTT	CASSPTGSGGTEAFF
TRBV6-4	TRBJ2-1	TRBD2	few	TGTGCCAGCAGTGACTCACTAGCGGGGGGGAATGAGCAGTTCTTC	CASSDSLAGGNEQFF
TRBV2	TRBJ2-2	-	once	TGTGCCAGCAGTTACTCGGGGGACACCTCGGGAGAGCTGTTTTTT	CASSYSGDTSGELFF
TRBV5-6	TRBJ2-1	-	-	TGTGCCAGCAGCTTGGGACCCCAGGCGGGGCTAAATGAGCAGTTCTTC	CASSLGPQAGLNEQFF
TRBV4-1	TRBJ1-5	-	-	TGCGCCAGCAGCCCCGGGGAGGGACTACCCGTGAATCAGCCCCAGCATTTT	CASSPGEGLPVNQPQHF
TRBV24-1	TRBJ2-1	-	-	TGTGCCACCAGTGACCCCGGGACAACGGATGAGCAGTTCTTC	CATSDPGTTDEQFF
TRBV7-9	TRBJ1-1	-	-	TGTGCCAGCAGTTCCAACACTGAAGCTTTCTTT	CASSSNTEAFF